Listed below are T cell receptor beta chains from one sample, sequenced in a study of vaccination effects on CD4 cells after COVID-19. Libraries were prepared by immunoSEQ multiplex PCR; TCRdb keeps only in-frame clonotypes and omits some of them. The profile shows roughly 30,000 clones, more than 65% of them singletons. Their antigens are not known. The sequencing here drew on CD4+ T cells from PBMCs cultured with HCoV-NL63 spike peptides, taken after COVID-19 vaccination. These receptors originate from a human donor who received a COVID-19 vaccine. Both conserved end residues are part of each CDR3. The order of the fields is clone size, D gene, V gene, J gene, CDR3 length, CDR3 protein, CDR3 DNA. The D gene is left open where the match is weak. Some rows have no size entry. The others give once, few or many, or a class for an expanded clone.

NA	NA	TRBV7-2	TRBJ2-5	13	CASSLGALETQYF	TGTGCCAGCAGCTTAGGAGCACTAGAGACCCAGTACTTC
NA	NA	TRBV5-1	TRBJ1-1	14	CASSRGRVNTEAFF	TGCGCCAGCAGCCGGGGACGGGTGAACACTGAAGCTTTCTTT
few	NA	TRBV20-1	TRBJ2-1	12	CSASRGDNEQFF	TGCAGTGCTAGTAGGGGGGACAATGAGCAGTTCTTC
NA	NA	TRBV11-2	TRBJ1-6	15	CASSPVGRNNSPLHF	TGTGCCAGCAGCCCGGTGGGACGGAATAATTCACCCCTCCACTTT
NA	NA	TRBV6-5	TRBJ2-7	13	CASSGVWRYEQYF	TGTGCCAGCAGCGGGGTCTGGCGGTACGAGCAGTACTTC
NA	NA	TRBV27	TRBJ2-2	14	CASSGTGNTGELFF	TGTGCCAGCAGCGGGACGGGGAACACCGGGGAGCTGTTTTTT
NA	TRBD1	TRBV11-3	TRBJ2-1	15	CASSPGTGSYNEQFF	TGTGCCAGCAGCCCCGGGACAGGGAGCTACAATGAGCAGTTCTTC
NA	TRBD1	TRBV18	TRBJ1-1	16	CASSPVQGAQYTEAFF	TGTGCCAGCTCACCCGTACAGGGGGCGCAGTACACTGAAGCTTTCTTT
NA	TRBD1	TRBV11-2	TRBJ1-5	13	CASSLDRGQPQHF	TGTGCCAGCAGCTTGGACAGGGGTCAGCCCCAGCATTTT
few	NA	TRBV19	TRBJ1-6	15	CASKPLDRLNSPLHF	TGTGCCAGTAAGCCCCTGGACAGACTAAATTCACCCCTCCACTTT
NA	NA	TRBV10-3	TRBJ1-1	11	CAIGGGIEAFF	TGTGCCATCGGGGGAGGTATCGAAGCTTTCTTT
NA	TRBD1	TRBV18	TRBJ1-1	15	CASSPSGTGRPEAFF	TGTGCCAGCTCACCCTCCGGGACAGGGCGCCCTGAAGCTTTCTTT
NA	TRBD2	TRBV4-2	TRBJ2-1	18	CASSQREAGETGYNEQFF	TGTGCCAGCAGCCAAAGGGAAGCGGGGGAGACGGGCTACAATGAGCAGTTCTTC
NA	TRBD2	TRBV6-5	TRBJ2-5	15	CASSRTSGTTGTQYF	TGTGCCAGCAGTAGGACTAGCGGGACAACTGGGACCCAGTACTTC
once	NA	TRBV12-3/TRBV12-4	TRBJ1-5	13	CASSLGSGQPQHF	TGTGCCAGCAGTTTAGGATCGGGTCAGCCCCAGCATTTT
NA	NA	TRBV19	TRBJ2-1	16	CASSIDAQGTHNEQFF	TGTGCCAGTAGTATAGATGCGCAGGGGACTCACAATGAGCAGTTCTTC
NA	TRBD1	TRBV3-1/TRBV3-2	TRBJ2-7	16	CASSQAGQGYSYEQYF	TGTGCCAGCAGCCAAGCCGGACAGGGCTACTCCTACGAGCAGTACTTC
NA	NA	TRBV1	TRBJ2-1	14	CTSSHSGLARLKFF	TGCACCAGCAGCCATTCGGGACTAGCGAGGTTAAAGTTCTTC
NA	NA	TRBV5-1	TRBJ2-1	15	CASSLDLGSYNEQFF	TGCGCCAGCAGCTTGGATCTGGGTTCCTACAATGAGCAGTTCTTC
NA	TRBD1	TRBV10-1	TRBJ2-3	15	CASMEGTGGTDTQYF	TGCGCCAGCATGGAAGGGACAGGGGGCACAGATACGCAGTATTTT
NA	NA	TRBV5-4	TRBJ2-4	12	CASSLGGNIQYF	TGTGCCAGCAGCTTGGGGGGGAACATTCAGTACTTC
NA	NA	TRBV24-1	TRBJ1-2	14	CATSDLQQGDGYTF	TGTGCCACCAGTGATTTGCAGCAGGGCGATGGCTACACCTTC
NA	NA	TRBV19	TRBJ1-1	14	CASGDLPMNTEAFF	TGTGCCAGTGGGGACCTCCCCATGAACACTGAAGCTTTCTTT
NA	TRBD1	TRBV18	TRBJ1-1	12	CASSPRQGEAFF	TGTGCCAGCTCACCTAGACAGGGTGAAGCTTTCTTT
once	NA	TRBV18	TRBJ2-4	15	CASSPGLIAKNIQYF	TGTGCCAGCTCTCCCGGACTGATAGCCAAAAACATTCAGTACTTC
NA	NA	TRBV19	TRBJ1-5	15	CASSIDQTVNQPQHF	TGTGCCAGTAGTATAGATCAGACAGTCAATCAGCCCCAGCATTTT
NA	TRBD2	TRBV14	TRBJ2-7	15	CASSQGLAGDYEQYF	TGTGCCAGCAGCCAAGGACTAGCGGGAGATTACGAGCAGTACTTC
NA	NA	TRBV18	TRBJ1-2	13	CASSPPVENGYTF	TGTGCCAGCTCACCACCGGTGGAGAATGGCTACACCTTC
NA	NA	TRBV5-1	TRBJ2-3	14	CASSLSDGTDTQYF	TGCGCCAGCAGCTTGAGCGACGGCACAGATACGCAGTATTTT
NA	NA	TRBV18	TRBJ1-2	15	CASSPPHSGNYGYTF	TGTGCCAGCTCACCACCGCACAGTGGAAACTATGGCTACACCTTC
NA	TRBD2	TRBV9	TRBJ2-5	15	CASSVGLAGKETQYF	TGTGCCAGCAGCGTAGGGCTAGCGGGAAAGGAGACCCAGTACTTC
NA	TRBD1	TRBV5-1	TRBJ2-5	15	CASSLAGQGAETQYF	TGCGCCAGCAGCTTGGCAGGACAGGGGGCTGAGACCCAGTACTTC
NA	TRBD1	TRBV10-2	TRBJ1-1	15	CASSFAQGLDTEAFF	TGCGCCAGCAGCTTTGCACAGGGGTTGGACACTGAAGCTTTCTTT
few	NA	TRBV3-1/TRBV3-2	TRBJ1-2	15	CASSILLTGRDGYTF	TGTGCCAGCAGCATATTACTAACTGGGCGTGATGGCTACACCTTC
NA	TRBD1	TRBV2	TRBJ2-5	14	CASERDRGWETQYF	TGTGCCAGCGAACGGGACAGGGGTTGGGAGACCCAGTACTTC
NA	NA	TRBV6-2/TRBV6-3	TRBJ2-5	11	CASSRGETQYF	TGTGCCAGCAGCAGGGGAGAGACCCAGTACTTC
few	NA	TRBV7-9	TRBJ2-1	13	CASSRDNYNEQFF	TGTGCCAGCAGCCGGGACAATTACAATGAGCAGTTCTTC
NA	NA	TRBV25-1	TRBJ1-4	17	CASSEYKLGGAGEKLFF	TGTGCCAGCAGTGAATATAAATTAGGAGGGGCGGGTGAAAAACTGTTTTTT
few	NA	TRBV30	TRBJ1-5	12	CAGQEEGQPQHF	TGTGCCGGTCAGGAAGAGGGTCAGCCCCAGCATTTT
NA	TRBD1	TRBV29-1	TRBJ1-1	13	CSVTRQGSTEAFF	TGCAGCGTAACAAGACAGGGATCAACTGAAGCTTTCTTT
NA	NA	TRBV5-1	TRBJ1-1	14	CASSLDPGGTEAFF	TGCGCCAGCAGCTTGGACCCCGGGGGCACTGAAGCTTTCTTT
NA	NA	TRBV3-1/TRBV3-2	TRBJ1-5	14	CASSQAGGYQPQHF	TGTGCCAGCAGCCAAGCTGGGGGATACCAGCCCCAGCATTTT
NA	NA	TRBV7-9	TRBJ2-7	13	CASSLVGAYEQYF	TGTGCCAGCAGCTTAGTCGGGGCCTACGAGCAGTACTTC
few	NA	TRBV9	TRBJ1-3	15	CASSVGTISGNTIYF	TGTGCCAGCAGCGTAGGGACGATCTCTGGAAACACCATATATTTT
NA	TRBD1	TRBV6-1	TRBJ1-5	18	CASSDGTGYPYSNQPQHF	TGTGCCAGCAGTGATGGGACAGGGTACCCTTATAGCAATCAGCCCCAGCATTTT
NA	TRBD1	TRBV7-8	TRBJ2-7	17	CASSRDRGDYSSYEQYF	TGTGCCAGCAGTCGGGACAGGGGGGACTACAGCTCCTACGAGCAGTACTTC
once	TRBD1	TRBV3-1/TRBV3-2	TRBJ1-3	16	CASSLTQGAWGNTIYF	TGTGCCAGCAGCCTGACTCAGGGGGCTTGGGGAAACACCATATATTTT
NA	NA	TRBV9	TRBJ2-3	14	CASSVGLPGDTQYF	TGTGCCAGCAGCGTAGGGTTACCGGGGGATACGCAGTATTTT
NA	NA	TRBV6-5	TRBJ2-3	15	CASAKLVGPGDTQYF	TGTGCCAGCGCCAAATTGGTGGGGCCGGGAGATACGCAGTATTTT
NA	NA	TRBV6-5	TRBJ2-3	15	CASSGLLGRTDTQYF	TGTGCCAGCAGCGGCCTTTTGGGTCGAACAGATACGCAGTATTTT
NA	TRBD1	TRBV29-1	TRBJ2-5	16	CSAGPGTGSLRETQYF	TGCAGCGCCGGGCCCGGGACAGGGAGTCTCCGGGAGACCCAGTACTTC
few	NA	TRBV6-1	TRBJ1-6	17	CASSEVGGSSYNSPLHF	TGTGCCAGCAGTGAAGTAGGTGGCAGCTCCTATAATTCACCCCTCCACTTT
NA	NA	TRBV10-3	TRBJ1-2	14	CAISAHVRGEGYTF	TGTGCCATCAGTGCGCATGTCCGAGGAGAGGGCTACACCTTC
few	TRBD1	TRBV19	TRBJ1-6	18	CASSIDLAGGDSAAPLHF	TGTGCCAGTAGTATAGATCTGGCAGGGGGCGATTCTGCGGCACCCCTCCACTTT
NA	NA	TRBV29-1	TRBJ2-6	14	CSADSGAGANVLTF	TGCAGCGCTGATAGCGGTGCCGGGGCCAACGTCCTGACTTTC